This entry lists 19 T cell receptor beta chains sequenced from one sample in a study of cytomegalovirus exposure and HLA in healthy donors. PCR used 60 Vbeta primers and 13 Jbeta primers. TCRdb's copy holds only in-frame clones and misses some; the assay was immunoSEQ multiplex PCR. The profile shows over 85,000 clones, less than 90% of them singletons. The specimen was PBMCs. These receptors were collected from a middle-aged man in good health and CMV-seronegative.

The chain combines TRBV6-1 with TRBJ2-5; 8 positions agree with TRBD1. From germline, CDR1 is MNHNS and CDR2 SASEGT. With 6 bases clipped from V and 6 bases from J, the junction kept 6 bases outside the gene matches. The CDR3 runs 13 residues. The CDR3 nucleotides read TGTGCCAGCAGCTACCGGGACAGGCAGACCCAGTACTTC. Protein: CASSYRDRQTQYF.

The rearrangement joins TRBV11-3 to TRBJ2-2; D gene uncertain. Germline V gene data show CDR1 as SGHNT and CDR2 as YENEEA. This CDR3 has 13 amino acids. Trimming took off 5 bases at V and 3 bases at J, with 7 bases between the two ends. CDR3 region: CASSPHYTGELFF. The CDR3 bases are TGTGCCAGCAGCCCACATTACACCGGGGAGCTGTTTTTT.

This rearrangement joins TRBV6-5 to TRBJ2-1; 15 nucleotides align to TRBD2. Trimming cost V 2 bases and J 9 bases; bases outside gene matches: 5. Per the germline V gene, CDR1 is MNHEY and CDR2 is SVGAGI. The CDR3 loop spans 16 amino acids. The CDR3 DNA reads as TGTGCCAGCAGTTACGGACTAGCGGGGGGGTTCTTTGAGCAGTTCTTC. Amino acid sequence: CASSYGLAGGFFEQFF.

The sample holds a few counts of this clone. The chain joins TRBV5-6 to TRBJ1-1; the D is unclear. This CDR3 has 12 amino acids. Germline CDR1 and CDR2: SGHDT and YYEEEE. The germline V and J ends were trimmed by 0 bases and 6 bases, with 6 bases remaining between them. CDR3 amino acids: CASSLAAAEAFF. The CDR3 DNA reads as TGTGCCAGCAGCTTGGCGGCGGCTGAAGCTTTCTTT.

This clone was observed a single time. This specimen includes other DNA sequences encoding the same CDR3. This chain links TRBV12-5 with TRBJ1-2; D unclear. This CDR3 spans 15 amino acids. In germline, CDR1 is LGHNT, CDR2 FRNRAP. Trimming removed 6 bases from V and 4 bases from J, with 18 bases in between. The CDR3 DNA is TGTGCTAGTGGGGGTCTTGGTTTCGGGGTCTATGGCTACACCTTC. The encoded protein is CASGGLGFGVYGYTF.

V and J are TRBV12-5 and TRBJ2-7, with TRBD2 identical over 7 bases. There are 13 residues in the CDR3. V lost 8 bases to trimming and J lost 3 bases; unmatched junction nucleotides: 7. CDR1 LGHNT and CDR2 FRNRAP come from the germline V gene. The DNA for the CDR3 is TGTGCTAGTAGCGGGGCAGACAACTACGAGCAGTACTTC. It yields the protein CASSGADNYEQYF.

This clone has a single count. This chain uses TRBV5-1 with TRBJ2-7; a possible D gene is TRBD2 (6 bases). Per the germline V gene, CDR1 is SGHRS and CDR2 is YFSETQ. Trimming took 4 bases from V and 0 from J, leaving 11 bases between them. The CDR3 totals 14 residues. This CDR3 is CASSPEGFSYEQYF. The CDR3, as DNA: TGCGCCAGCAGCCCGGAGGGGTTCTCCTACGAGCAGTACTTC. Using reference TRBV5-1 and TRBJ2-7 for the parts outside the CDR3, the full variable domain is KAGVTQTPRYLIKTRGQQVTLSCSPISGHRSVSWYQQTPGQGLQFLFEYFSETQRNKGNFPGRFSGRQFSNSRSEMNVSTLELGDSALYLCASSPEGFSYEQYFGPGTRLTVT.

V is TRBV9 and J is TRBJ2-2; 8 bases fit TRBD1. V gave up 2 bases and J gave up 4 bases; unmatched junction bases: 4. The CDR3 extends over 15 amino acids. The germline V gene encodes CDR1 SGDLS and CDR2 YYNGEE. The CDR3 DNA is TGTGCCAGCAGCGTGGCAGGGGGCAGCACCGGGGAGCTGTTTTTT. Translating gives CASSVAGGSTGELFF.

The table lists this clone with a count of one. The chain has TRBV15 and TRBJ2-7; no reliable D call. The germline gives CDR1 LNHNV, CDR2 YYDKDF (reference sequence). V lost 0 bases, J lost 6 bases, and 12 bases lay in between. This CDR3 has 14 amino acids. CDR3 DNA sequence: TGTGCCACCAGCAGAGAGGTGGGCAGGCCCGAGCAGTACTTC. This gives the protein CATSREVGRPEQYF.

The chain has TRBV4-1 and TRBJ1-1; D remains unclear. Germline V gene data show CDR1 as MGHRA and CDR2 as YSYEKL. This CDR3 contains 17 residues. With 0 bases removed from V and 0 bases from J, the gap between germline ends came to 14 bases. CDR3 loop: CASSQDREAALNTEAFF. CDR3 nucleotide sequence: TGCGCCAGCAGCCAAGATCGTGAGGCAGCCCTGAACACTGAAGCTTTCTTT.

The CDR3 DNA reads as TGCGCCAGCAGCCCATACAGGTATTATAGCAATCAGCCCCAGCATTTT. Amino acids: CASSPYRYYSNQPQHF. The chain couples TRBV5-1 to TRBJ1-5, with a possible D match to TRBD1 (5 bases). Germline V gene lookup returns CDR1 SGHRS and CDR2 YFSETQ. With 4 bases removed from V and 0 bases from J, the gap between germline ends came to 14 bases. CDR3 length: 16 residues. Looking up the rest from reference TRBV5-1 and TRBJ1-5 gives the full variable domain: KAGVTQTPRYLIKTRGQQVTLSCSPISGHRSVSWYQQTPGQGLQFLFEYFSETQRNKGNFPGRFSGRQFSNSRSEMNVSTLELGDSALYLCASSPYRYYSNQPQHFGDGTRLSIL.

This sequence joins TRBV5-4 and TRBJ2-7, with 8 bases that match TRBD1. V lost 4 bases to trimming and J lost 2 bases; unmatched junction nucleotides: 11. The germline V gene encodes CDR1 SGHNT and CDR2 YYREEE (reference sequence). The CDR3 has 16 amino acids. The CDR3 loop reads CASSPYAGQGTYEQYF. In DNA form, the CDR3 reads TGTGCCAGCAGCCCCTACGCTGGACAGGGAACCTACGAGCAGTACTTC.

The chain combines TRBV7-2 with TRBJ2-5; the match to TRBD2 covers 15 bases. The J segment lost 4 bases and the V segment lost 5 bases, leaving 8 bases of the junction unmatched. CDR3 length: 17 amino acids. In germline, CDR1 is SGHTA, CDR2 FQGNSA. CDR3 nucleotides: TGTGCCAGCAGCCATTCAAGGACTAGCGGGGGGGCAGAGACCCAGTACTTC. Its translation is CASSHSRTSGGAETQYF.

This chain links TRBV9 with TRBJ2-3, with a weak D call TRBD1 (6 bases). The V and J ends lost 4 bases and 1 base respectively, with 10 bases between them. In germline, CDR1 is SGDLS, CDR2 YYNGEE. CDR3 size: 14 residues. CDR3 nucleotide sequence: TGTGCCAGCAGCCCTCGGACAGGCACAGATACGCAGTATTTT. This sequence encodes CASSPRTGTDTQYF. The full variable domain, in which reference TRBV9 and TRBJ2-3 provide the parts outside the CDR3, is DSGVTQTPKHLITATGQRVTLRCSPRSGDLSVYWYQQSLDQGLQFLIQYYNGEERAKGNILERFSAQQFPDLHSELNLSSLELGDSALYFCASSPRTGTDTQYFGPGTRLTVL.

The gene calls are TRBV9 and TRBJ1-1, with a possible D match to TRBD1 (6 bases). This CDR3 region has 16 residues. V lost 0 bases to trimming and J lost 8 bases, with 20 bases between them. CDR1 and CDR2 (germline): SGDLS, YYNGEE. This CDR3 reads CASSVAPQARGPEAFF. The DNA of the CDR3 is TGTGCCAGCAGCGTAGCTCCCCAAGCCAGGGGACCCGAAGCTTTCTTT.

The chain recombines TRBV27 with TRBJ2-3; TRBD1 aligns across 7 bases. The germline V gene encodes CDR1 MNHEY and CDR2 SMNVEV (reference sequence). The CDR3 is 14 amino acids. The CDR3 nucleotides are TGTGCAGGGGGCGACAGTTCTAGCACAGATACGCAGTATTTT. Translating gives CAGGDSSSTDTQYF.

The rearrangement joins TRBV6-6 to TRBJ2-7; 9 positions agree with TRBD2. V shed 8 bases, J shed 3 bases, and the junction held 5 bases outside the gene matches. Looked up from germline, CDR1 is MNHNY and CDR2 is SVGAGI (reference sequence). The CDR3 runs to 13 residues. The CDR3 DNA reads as TGTGCCAGCTCGCTAGCGGGGTTCTACGAGCAGTACTTC. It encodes CASSLAGFYEQYF.

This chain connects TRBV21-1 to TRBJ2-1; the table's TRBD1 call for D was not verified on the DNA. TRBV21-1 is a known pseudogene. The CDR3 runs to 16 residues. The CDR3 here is CASSSQGRGDYNEQFF. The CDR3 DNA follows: TGTGCCAGCAGCTCCCAGGGCAGGGGCGACTACAATGAGCAGTTCTTC.

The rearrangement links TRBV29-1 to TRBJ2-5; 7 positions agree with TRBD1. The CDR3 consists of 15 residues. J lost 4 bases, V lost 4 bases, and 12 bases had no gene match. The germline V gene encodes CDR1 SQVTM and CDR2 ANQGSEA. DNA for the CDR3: TGCAGCGTTGGGGGTACGACAGGGTGGGGAGAGACCCAGTACTTC. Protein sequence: CSVGGTTGWGETQYF.